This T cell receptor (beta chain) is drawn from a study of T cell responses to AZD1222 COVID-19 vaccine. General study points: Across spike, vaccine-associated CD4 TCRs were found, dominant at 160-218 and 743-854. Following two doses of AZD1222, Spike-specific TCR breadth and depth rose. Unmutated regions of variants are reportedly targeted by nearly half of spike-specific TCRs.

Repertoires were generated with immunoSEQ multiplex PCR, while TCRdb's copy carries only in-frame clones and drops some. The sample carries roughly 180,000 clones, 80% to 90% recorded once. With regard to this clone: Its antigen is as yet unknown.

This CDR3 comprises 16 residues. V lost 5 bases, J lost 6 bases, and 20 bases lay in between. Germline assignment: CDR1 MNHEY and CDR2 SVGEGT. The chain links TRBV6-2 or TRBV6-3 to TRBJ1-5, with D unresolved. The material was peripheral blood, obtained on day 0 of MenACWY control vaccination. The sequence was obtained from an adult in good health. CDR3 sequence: CASSGNRAQEVQPQHF. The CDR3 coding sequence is TGTGCCAGCAGTGGTAACCGGGCCCAAGAGGTTCAGCCCCAGCATTTT.